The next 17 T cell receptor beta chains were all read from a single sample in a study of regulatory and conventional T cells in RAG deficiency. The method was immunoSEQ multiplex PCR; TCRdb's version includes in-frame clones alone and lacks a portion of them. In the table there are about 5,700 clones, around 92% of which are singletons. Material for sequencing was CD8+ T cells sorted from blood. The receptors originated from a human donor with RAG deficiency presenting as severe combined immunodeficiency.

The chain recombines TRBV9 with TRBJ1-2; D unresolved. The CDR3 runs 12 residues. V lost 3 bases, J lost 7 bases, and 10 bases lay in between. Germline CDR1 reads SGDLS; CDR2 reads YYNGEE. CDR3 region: CASSEGARGYTF. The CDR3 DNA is TGTGCCAGCAGCGAGGGTGCTCGTGGCTACACCTTC.

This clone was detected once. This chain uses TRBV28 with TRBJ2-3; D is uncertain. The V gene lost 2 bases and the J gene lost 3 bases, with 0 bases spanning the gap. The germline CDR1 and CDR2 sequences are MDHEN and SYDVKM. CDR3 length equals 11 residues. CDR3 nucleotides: TGTGCCAGCAGTTTAACAGATACGCAGTATTTT. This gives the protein CASSLTDTQYF.

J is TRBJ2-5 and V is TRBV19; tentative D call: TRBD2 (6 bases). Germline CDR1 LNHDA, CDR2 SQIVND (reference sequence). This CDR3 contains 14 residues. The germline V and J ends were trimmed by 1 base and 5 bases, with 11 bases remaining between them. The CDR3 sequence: CASSIGQGGETQYF. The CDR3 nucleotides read TGTGCCAGTAGTATAGGGCAGGGAGGTGAGACCCAGTACTTC.

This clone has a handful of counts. As DNA, the CDR3 is TGTGCCTCCAGGGGCTTGAAGACCCAGTACTTC. The encoded protein is CASRGLKTQYF. This chain joins TRBV7-9 and TRBJ2-5, with D maybe TRBD1 (6 bases). Trimming removed 11 bases at V and 6 bases at J, with 13 bases between. Germline loops: CDR1 SEHNR, CDR2 FQNEAQ (reference sequence). The CDR3 runs to 11 residues.

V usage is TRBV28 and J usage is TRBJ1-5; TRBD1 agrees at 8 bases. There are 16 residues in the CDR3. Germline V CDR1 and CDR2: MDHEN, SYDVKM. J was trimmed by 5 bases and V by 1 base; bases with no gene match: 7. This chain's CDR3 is CASSLYPRGLDQPQHF. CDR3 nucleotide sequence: TGTGCCAGCAGTTTATATCCCAGGGGGCTCGATCAGCCCCAGCATTTT. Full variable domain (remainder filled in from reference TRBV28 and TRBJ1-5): DVKVTQSSRYLVKRTGEKVFLECVQDMDHENMFWYRQDPGLGLRLIYFSYDVKMKEKGDIPEGYSVSREKKERFSLILESASTNQTSMYLCASSLYPRGLDQPQHFGDGTRLSIL.

The CDR3 is CASSGHRRKETQYF. In nucleotides, the CDR3 is TGTGCCAGCAGCGGCCACAGAAGAAAAGAGACCCAGTACTTC. V is TRBV7-9 and J is TRBJ2-5; no clear D. V was clipped by 5 bases and J by 3 bases, with 13 bases between them. Germline CDR1 reads SEHNR; CDR2 reads FQNEAQ (reference sequence). The CDR3 length is 14 residues.

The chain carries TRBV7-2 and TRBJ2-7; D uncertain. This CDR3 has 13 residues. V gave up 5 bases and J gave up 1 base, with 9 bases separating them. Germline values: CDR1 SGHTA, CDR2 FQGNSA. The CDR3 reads CASSPAGSYEQYF. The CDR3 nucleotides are TGTGCCAGCAGCCCAGCCGGTTCCTACGAGCAGTACTTC. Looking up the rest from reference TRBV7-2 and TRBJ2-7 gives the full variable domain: GAGVSQSPSNKVTEKGKDVELRCDPISGHTALYWYRQSLGQGLEFLIYFQGNSAPDKSGLPSDRFSAERTGGSVSTLTIQRTQQEDSAVYLCASSPAGSYEQYFGPGTRLTVT.

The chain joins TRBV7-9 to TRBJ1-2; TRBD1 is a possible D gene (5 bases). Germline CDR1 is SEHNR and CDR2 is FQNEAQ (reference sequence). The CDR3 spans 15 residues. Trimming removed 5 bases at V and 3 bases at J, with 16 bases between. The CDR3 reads CASSPRDQAYYGYTF. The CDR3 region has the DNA TGTGCCAGCAGCCCCCGGGACCAAGCTTACTATGGCTACACCTTC.

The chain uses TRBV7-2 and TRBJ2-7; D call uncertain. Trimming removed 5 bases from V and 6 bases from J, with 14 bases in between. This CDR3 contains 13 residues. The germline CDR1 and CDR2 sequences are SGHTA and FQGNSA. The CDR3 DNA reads TGTGCCAGCAGCGAGGCCGTTACCCTCGAGCAGTACTTC. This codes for CASSEAVTLEQYF.

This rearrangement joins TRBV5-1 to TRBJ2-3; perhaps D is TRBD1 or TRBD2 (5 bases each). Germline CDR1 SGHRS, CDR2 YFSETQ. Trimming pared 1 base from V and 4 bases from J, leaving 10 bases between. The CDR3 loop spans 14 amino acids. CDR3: CASSLRQGPDTQYF. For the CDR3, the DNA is TGCGCCAGCAGCTTGAGGCAGGGACCAGATACGCAGTATTTT.

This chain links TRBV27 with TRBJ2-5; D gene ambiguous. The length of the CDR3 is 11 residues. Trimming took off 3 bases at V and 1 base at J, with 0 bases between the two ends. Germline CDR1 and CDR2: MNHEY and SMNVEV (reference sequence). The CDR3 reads CASSFQETQYF. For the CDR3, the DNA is TGTGCCAGCAGTTTCCAAGAGACCCAGTACTTC.

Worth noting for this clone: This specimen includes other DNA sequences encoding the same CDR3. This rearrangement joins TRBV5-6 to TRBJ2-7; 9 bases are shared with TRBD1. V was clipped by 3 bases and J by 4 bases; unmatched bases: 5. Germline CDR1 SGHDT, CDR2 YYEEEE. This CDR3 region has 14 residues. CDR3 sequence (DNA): TGTGCCAGCAGCTCTCCGGGACAGGGATACGAGCAGTACTTC. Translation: CASSSPGQGYEQYF.

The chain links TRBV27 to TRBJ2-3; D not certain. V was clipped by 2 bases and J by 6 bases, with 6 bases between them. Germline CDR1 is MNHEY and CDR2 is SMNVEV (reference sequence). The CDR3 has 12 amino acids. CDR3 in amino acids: CASSLPEDTQYF. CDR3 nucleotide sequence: TGTGCCAGCAGTTTACCCGAGGATACGCAGTATTTT.

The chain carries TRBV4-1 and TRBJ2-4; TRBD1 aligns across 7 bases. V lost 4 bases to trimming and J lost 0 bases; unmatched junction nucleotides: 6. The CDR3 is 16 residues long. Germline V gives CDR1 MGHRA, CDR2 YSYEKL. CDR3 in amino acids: CASSRRTGIAKNIQYF. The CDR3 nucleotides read TGCGCCAGCAGCCGAAGGACAGGAATAGCCAAAAACATTCAGTACTTC.

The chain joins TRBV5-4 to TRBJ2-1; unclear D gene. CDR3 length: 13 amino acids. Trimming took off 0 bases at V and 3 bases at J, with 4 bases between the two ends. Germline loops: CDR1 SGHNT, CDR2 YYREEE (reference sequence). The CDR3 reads CASSLDNYNEQFF. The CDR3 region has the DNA TGTGCCAGCAGCTTGGACAACTACAATGAGCAGTTCTTC.

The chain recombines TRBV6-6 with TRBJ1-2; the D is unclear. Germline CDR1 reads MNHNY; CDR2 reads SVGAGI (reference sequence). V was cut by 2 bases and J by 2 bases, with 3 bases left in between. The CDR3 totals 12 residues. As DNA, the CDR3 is TGTGCCAGCAGTTACCCGAACTATGGCTACACCTTC. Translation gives CASSYPNYGYTF.

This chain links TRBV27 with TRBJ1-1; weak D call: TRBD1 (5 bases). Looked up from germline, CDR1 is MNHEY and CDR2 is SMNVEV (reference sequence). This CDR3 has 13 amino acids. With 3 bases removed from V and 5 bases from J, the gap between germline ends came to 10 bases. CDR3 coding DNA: TGTGCCAGCAGTTTCGGGGCGAGAACTGAAGCTTTCTTT. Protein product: CASSFGARTEAFF.